These T cell receptor beta chains were read from a single sample in a study of OX40 agonist ivuxolimab in advanced cancers. The protocol was immunoSEQ multiplex PCR, while the TCRdb copy is restricted to in-frame clones and leaves out a portion. Of around 62,000 clones in the sample, 65% to 90% were seen once. The source material was CD4+ or CD8+ T cells sorted from blood, sampled in a trial of the OX40 agonist ivuxolimab. These receptor sequences come from an adult with an advanced solid tumor such as melanoma, head and neck, liver or kidney cancer. Both conserved end residues are trimmed from each CDR3. D genes are given only for firm matches. Size is stated for part of the rows, as once, few or many counts, or as a class when the clone is expanded.

J gene | D gene | clone size | V gene | CDR3 protein
TRBJ2-7 | - | - | TRBV11-1 | ASSPRGSYEQY
TRBJ1-4 | - | - | TRBV5-4 | ASRFVPVQKLF
TRBJ1-1 | TRBD1 | - | TRBV18 | ASSGTGDSRTEAF
TRBJ2-7 | TRBD2 | once | TRBV12-5 | ASGFDPGRNEQY
TRBJ1-2 | - | - | TRBV2 | ASIGTGSVYGYT
TRBJ1-4 | - | once | TRBV27 | ASSLSRGGSEKLF
TRBJ1-1 | TRBD1 | - | TRBV6-1 | ASRGQGRTEAF
TRBJ2-7 | - | - | TRBV5-1 | ASSPGPSYEQY
TRBJ1-2 | - | - | TRBV28 | ASSRQTINYGYT
TRBJ2-7 | - | - | TRBV5-1 | ASSLEPAATYEQY
TRBJ1-2 | - | - | TRBV19 | ASRLDSRVGYT
TRBJ2-7 | - | once | TRBV28 | ATVAGYSYEQY
TRBJ1-4 | - | once | TRBV27 | ASRPVGVTNEKLF
TRBJ2-7 | - | - | TRBV27 | ASSLLAGPSYEQY
TRBJ1-1 | - | - | TRBV19 | ASSIGNVDLQGKATEAF
TRBJ1-1 | - | - | TRBV18 | ASSPGGVLEAF
TRBJ1-2 | - | - | TRBV5-6 | ASSLVAYGYT
TRBJ2-2 | TRBD1 | - | TRBV7-2 | ASSTRTGTDQGITGELF
TRBJ1-1 | - | - | TRBV18 | ASSPNRAEGTEAF
TRBJ2-5 | TRBD2 | - | TRBV2 | ASSGAFSGGLRETQY
TRBJ1-1 | - | - | TRBV14 | ASSQGKRNTEAF
TRBJ2-3 | - | - | TRBV5-6 | ASSLGGLGPDTQY
TRBJ2-7 | TRBD1 | - | TRBV19 | ASSVGQAFGYEQY
TRBJ2-5 | TRBD1 | - | TRBV6-6 | ASRGTDVETQY
TRBJ1-5 | - | - | TRBV2 | ASSDQGPSQH
TRBJ1-1 | TRBD1 | once | TRBV6-1 | ASTPDRGVVAEAF
TRBJ2-5 | - | - | TRBV4-2 | ASSPGQRAETQY
TRBJ2-3 | - | - | TRBV7-2 | ASSLAQRTDTQY
TRBJ2-7 | - | - | TRBV6-5 | ATSRDGTINEQY
TRBJ2-5 | - | - | TRBV5-4 | ASSFGPQETQY
TRBJ1-5 | - | - | TRBV10-3 | AIGLSGNQPQH
TRBJ1-1 | - | - | TRBV29-1 | SVDPHTEAF
TRBJ2-5 | - | - | TRBV5-8 | ASRQETQY
TRBJ2-5 | - | once | TRBV5-4 | ASSLPSLGLETQY
TRBJ1-1 | - | - | TRBV2 | ASSGEGGMTEAF
TRBJ1-1 | - | - | TRBV11-1 | ASSFSGGPGTIVNTEAF
TRBJ1-3 | - | - | TRBV21-1 | ASSNWRGRNTIY
TRBJ1-1 | - | few | TRBV11-3 | ASSLDQASEAF
TRBJ1-5 | - | - | TRBV28 | ASSFLSQLYSNQPQH
TRBJ1-6 | - | - | TRBV6-1 | ASRADSSYNSPLH